This note documents a single T cell receptor beta chain sequence. Its antigen is currently unknown. At one end the junction does not follow the germline gene, possibly because of a read error. Starting material of 500 to 600 ng total RNA yielded TCR beta cDNA via a constant-region primer. Generation of the TCR beta libraries relied on three nested multiplex PCR rounds using slightly modified ARM-PCR. TCRdb reprocessed the multiplex PCR reads via MiXCR and lists one record per CDR3 protein. The sample includes tens of thousands of distinct CDR3 sequences, 70% to 80% of them seen just once. These data come from a study of tumor-infiltrating lymphocytes in primary liver carcinoma. Findings and limits, study-wide: Tumor specimens were characterized by a significantly higher top-250-clone fraction than blood (p = 0.039).

Taking about 19-32 mg of unsorted bulk tissue, the authors co-extracted RNA and DNA. Sequencing used liver tumor tissue from sampling region 5. Subset indicated: tumor region T5, tumor centre. The clonotype was recovered from a woman aged 25 to 39 with primary liver carcinoma and hepatitis B virus infection.

For the CDR3, the DNA is TGTCCCAGCAGCTGGACCGGGACTGTGAGCACAGATACACAGTATTTT. It is translated as CPSSWTGTVSTDTQYF. The chain links TRBV5-6 to TRBJ2-3; D possibly corresponds to TRBD2 (6 bases). The CDR3 runs to 16 residues. Germline CDR1 and CDR2: SGHDT and YYEEEE.